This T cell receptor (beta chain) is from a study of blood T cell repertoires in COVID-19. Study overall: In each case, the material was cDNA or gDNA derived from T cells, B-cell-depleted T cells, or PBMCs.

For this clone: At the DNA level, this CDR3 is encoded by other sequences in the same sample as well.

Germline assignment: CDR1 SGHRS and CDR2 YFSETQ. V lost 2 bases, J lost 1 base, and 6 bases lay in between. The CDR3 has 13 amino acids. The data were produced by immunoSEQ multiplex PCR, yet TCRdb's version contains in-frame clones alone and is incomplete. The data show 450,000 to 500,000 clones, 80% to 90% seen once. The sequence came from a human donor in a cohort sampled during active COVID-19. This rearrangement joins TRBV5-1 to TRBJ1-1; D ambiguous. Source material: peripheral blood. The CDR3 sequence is CASSFEANTEAFF. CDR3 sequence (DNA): TGCGCCAGCAGCTTCGAGGCGAACACTGAAGCTTTCTTT.